Shown below are 17 T cell receptor beta chains from a single sample sequenced in a study of blood T cell repertoires in COVID-19 (dated by TCRdb to 2018 to 2020). The library came from the immunoSEQ multiplex PCR assay. TCRdb took over this immuneACCESS table, retaining in-frame rearrangements with V and J assigned. Such tables are incomplete; in checked studies, under half of the missing clones stem from an unresolved V gene, and the remainder is unexplained. This sample lists around 94,000 clones; nearly 90% were detected once. The ten largest clones take up 2% of the sample. Sequencing was performed on peripheral blood. All receptors come from a man aged 45-65 years with active COVID-19.

In this sample, this clone turned up once. This sequence joins TRBV5-6 and TRBJ1-6; D gene unclear. Trimming stripped 3 bases from V and 10 bases from J, with 17 bases between. This CDR3 has 15 amino acids. Germline values: CDR1 SGHDT, CDR2 YYEEEE. This CDR3 reads CASSSSDTLLSPLHF. CDR3 nucleotide sequence: TGTGCCAGCAGCTCATCCGATACTCTCCTCTCACCCCTCCACTTT.

DNA for the CDR3: TGTGCCAGCAGCTTAGCTAGGTTTCAAGAGGCTAATGAAAAACTGTTTTTT. It is translated as CASSLARFQEANEKLFF. The V call is TRBV7-9, the J call TRBJ1-4, with D hard to call. This CDR3 region has 17 residues. Germline-derived CDR1 and CDR2 are SEHNR and FQNEAQ (reference sequence). The V end lost 0 bases, the J end lost 3 bases, and 14 bases lay between the germline ends.

The chain joins TRBV6-6 to TRBJ2-7; 7 bases fit TRBD1. This CDR3 region has 15 residues. From germline, CDR1 is MNHNY and CDR2 SVGAGI (reference sequence). Trimming cost V 6 bases and J 5 bases; bases outside gene matches: 13. The CDR3 sequence is CASSASRGRGDEQYF. The DNA for the CDR3 is TGTGCCAGCAGCGCTAGTAGGGGGCGAGGGGACGAGCAGTACTTC.

This chain uses TRBV6-4 with TRBJ2-2; D gene uncertain. This CDR3 region has 14 residues. Germline V gene lookup returns CDR1 MRHNA and CDR2 SNTAGT. With 3 bases removed from V and 6 bases from J, the gap between germline ends came to 11 bases. The CDR3 reads CASSESSLPGELFF. The CDR3 DNA sequence: TGTGCCAGCAGTGAGTCGAGTCTTCCCGGGGAGCTGTTTTTT.

The rearrangement links TRBV19 to TRBJ1-1; D may be TRBD1 (5 bases). CDR3 length: 13 residues. Per germline, CDR1 LNHDA and CDR2 SQIVND (reference sequence). V shed 5 bases and J shed 6 bases, with 13 bases lying between them. Here the CDR3 DNA reads TGTGCCAGTAGTTCTCGGGACTTCTCTGAAGCTTTCTTT. It translates to CASSSRDFSEAFF.

This chain links TRBV7-8 with TRBJ2-3, with 7 bases lining up with TRBD2. J lost 1 base, V lost 5 bases, and 12 bases had no gene match. In germline, CDR1 is SGHVS, CDR2 FQNEAQ. The CDR3 totals 17 residues. CDR3 sequence: CASSRGRQGGGTDTQYF. The DNA of the CDR3 is TGTGCCAGCAGCCGAGGTCGGCAGGGAGGGGGCACAGATACGCAGTATTTT. The full variable domain, in which reference TRBV7-8 and TRBJ2-3 provide the parts outside the CDR3, is GAGVSQSPRYKVAKRGQDVALRCDPISGHVSLFWYQQALGQGPEFLTYFQNEAQLDKSGLPSDRFFAERPEGSVSTLKIQRTQQEDSAVYLCASSRGRQGGGTDTQYFGPGTRLTVL.

This clone was detected a few times. The J gene is TRBJ1-2, the V gene TRBV7-9; 9 nucleotides agree with TRBD1. The CDR3 contains 15 residues. Trimming took 3 bases from V and 2 from J; bases not matched to a gene: 4. Germline lookup yields CDR1 SEHNR and CDR2 FQNEAQ (reference sequence). DNA of the CDR3: TGTGCCAGCAGCTTCACAGGGGGCTCGAACTATGGCTACACCTTC. Residues: CASSFTGGSNYGYTF.

This chain connects TRBV7-2 to TRBJ1-5; TRBD1 is a possible D gene (5 bases). The V end was cut by 1 base, the J end by 5 bases, with 12 bases between. The CDR3 is 15 amino acids. Germline V gene data show CDR1 as SGHTA and CDR2 as FQGNSA. In nucleotides, the CDR3 is TGTGCCAGCAGCTTAGGGCAGGGAGGAGATCAGCCCCAGCATTTT. Translating gives CASSLGQGGDQPQHF.

This clone was counted once. This rearrangement joins TRBV2 to TRBJ2-2; 7 nucleotides line up with TRBD1. After removal of 7 bases from V and 6 bases from J, the junction contained 5 bases not matched to a gene. CDR1 SNHLY and CDR2 FYNNEI come from the germline V gene. The length of the CDR3 is 13 residues. CDR3 amino acids: CASMNRGPGELFF. The CDR3 DNA is TGTGCCAGCATGAACAGGGGTCCCGGGGAGCTGTTTTTT.

In the case of this clone: The junction differs from germline at one of its ends, possibly a read error. The chain joins TRBV7-7 to TRBJ2-7; D perhaps matches TRBD1 (6 bases). Per germline, CDR1 SSHAT and CDR2 FNYEAQ (reference sequence). The CDR3 is 15 residues long. Here the CDR3 reads CASSLGAGESYEQYF. The CDR3 DNA reads TGTGCTAGCAGCTTAGGGGCAGGGGAAAGCTACGAGCAGTACTTC. Combining the CDR3 with reference TRBV7-7 and TRBJ2-7 gives the whole variable domain GAGVSQSPRYKVTKRGQDVTLRCDPISSHATLYWYQQALGQGPEFLTYFNYEAQPDKSGLPSDRFSAERPEGSISTLTIQRTEQRDSAMYRCASSLGAGESYEQYFGPGTRLTVT.

The table lists this clone with a count of one. The CDR3 DNA is TGTGCCAGTAGTGGTTGGTGGGGGGGAGAAAAAGAGACCCAGTACTTC. Translated: CASSGWWGGEKETQYF. J is TRBJ2-5 and V is TRBV19, with 7 bases that match TRBD2. V lost 5 bases and J lost 3; bases outside the gene matches: 12. The CDR3 loop spans 16 amino acids. The germline gives CDR1 LNHDA, CDR2 SQIVND (reference sequence). The full variable domain, in which reference TRBV19 and TRBJ2-5 provide the parts outside the CDR3, is DGGITQSPKYLFRKEGQNVTLSCEQNLNHDAMYWYRQDPGQGLRLIYYSQIVNDFQKGDIAEGYSVSREKKESFPLTVTSAQKNPTAFYLCASSGWWGGEKETQYFGPGTRLLVL.

The chain couples TRBV2 to TRBJ1-1; D call uncertain. Trimming pared 6 bases from V and 6 bases from J, leaving 14 bases between. This CDR3 comprises 13 residues. Germline loops: CDR1 SNHLY, CDR2 FYNNEI. CDR3 region: CASRELPGAEAFF. Here the CDR3 DNA reads TGTGCCAGCAGGGAACTCCCGGGAGCTGAAGCTTTCTTT.

The chain joins TRBV21-1 to TRBJ2-7; whether TRBD2, the table's D call, matches the DNA was not checked. TRBV21-1 is assigned pseudogene status. The CDR3 consists of 15 residues. CDR3 amino acids: CASSKLLPSSYEQYF. The CDR3 region has the DNA TGTGCCAGCAGCAAATTACTACCCAGCTCCTACGAGCAGTACTTC.

V usage is TRBV29-1 and J usage is TRBJ2-3, with TRBD2 matching 13 bases. The CDR3 totals 15 residues. Trimming removed 8 bases from V and 6 bases from J; junction bases left unmatched: 11. Per the germline V gene, CDR1 is SQVTM and CDR2 is ANQGSEA. The chain's CDR3 is CSPKGILAGGDTQYF. The CDR3 bases are TGCAGCCCCAAAGGGATACTAGCGGGGGGGGATACGCAGTATTTT.

The chain uses TRBV30 and TRBJ1-5; 7 bases match TRBD1. Germline CDR1 is GTSNPN and CDR2 is SVGIG (reference sequence). The CDR3 runs 18 residues. V was pared by 0 bases and J by 1 base, with 12 bases of the junction left unmatched. CDR3 in amino acids: CAWSVIVKGQNSNQPQHF. The DNA of the CDR3 is TGTGCCTGGAGTGTTATAGTGAAGGGACAGAACAGCAATCAGCCCCAGCATTTT.

The chain joins TRBV19 to TRBJ1-2, with 9 bases matching TRBD1. Germline CDR1 LNHDA, CDR2 SQIVND (reference sequence). This CDR3 comprises 14 residues. V lost 6 bases and J lost 4; bases outside the gene matches: 6. The CDR3 DNA reads TGTGCCAGTAGGCCGGGACAGGGAGGCTATGGCTACACCTTC. Its translation is CASRPGQGGYGYTF.

V usage is TRBV6-1 and J usage is TRBJ2-1; perhaps TRBD2 as D (6 bases). CDR1 and CDR2 (germline): MNHNS, SASEGT. V shed 1 base and J shed 15 bases, with 13 bases lying between them. This CDR3 contains 12 residues. CDR3 in amino acids: CASSEGGGITFF. As DNA, the CDR3 is TGTGCCAGCAGTGAAGGTGGGGGGATCACGTTCTTC.